This T cell receptor (beta chain) is from a study of blood T cell repertoires in COVID-19. About the study: T cells, B-cell-depleted T cells, or PBMCs provided the cDNA or gDNA that served as material.

The protocol was immunoSEQ multiplex PCR, while the TCRdb copy is restricted to in-frame clones and leaves out a portion. The table lists 210,000 or so clones, around nine tenths of them singletons. V lost 2 bases to trimming and J lost 3 bases, with 4 bases between them. The CDR3 extends over 12 amino acids. Germline V CDR1 and CDR2: LGHNT, FRNRAP. The genes are TRBV12-5 and TRBJ2-5; D is uncertain. The source material was peripheral blood. The TCR comes from a woman aged 40 to 50 with acute or convalescent COVID-19. CDR3 nucleotides: TGTGCTAGTGGTTTGAGAGAAGAGACCCAGTACTTC. It encodes CASGLREETQYF.